The text below deals with one TCR beta chain. An end of the junction does not agree with germline; a read error may underlie this. This entry belongs to a study of Ad26.COV2.S vaccination and SARS-CoV-2 variants. The CDR3 has 13 amino acids. Germline V gene sequence: CDR1 SSHAT, CDR2 FNYEAQ (reference sequence). Sequencing was performed with immunoSEQ multiplex PCR; in TCRdb, only in-frame clones are kept and a portion is missing. The sample comprises around 450,000 clones, 75% to 95% of which are singletons, and 10% to 15% rests with the top ten. This sample's treatment: roughly 20 received Ad26.COV2.S at low or high dose, single or two shots; a few received placebo; per-sample allocation not given. The samples date from day 63 after the first vaccine or placebo injection.

Sequencing used peripheral blood, obtained in a trial of Ad26.COV2.S vaccine versus placebo. This rearrangement joins TRBV7-7 to TRBJ2-5; TRBD2 aligns across 9 bases. This receptor was taken from a person between 18 and 65 years old who received the Ad26.COV2.S COVID-19 vaccine or a placebo. CDR3 residues: CASSTSGLETQYF. In DNA form, the CDR3 reads TGTGCTAGCAGTACTAGCGGGTTGGAGACCCAGTACTTC. Full variable domain (rest looked up from reference TRBV7-7 and TRBJ2-5): GAGVSQSPRYKVTKRGQDVTLRCDPISSHATLYWYQQALGQGPEFLTYFNYEAQPDKSGLPSDRFSAERPEGSISTLTIQRTEQRDSAMYRCASSTSGLETQYFGPGTRLLVL.